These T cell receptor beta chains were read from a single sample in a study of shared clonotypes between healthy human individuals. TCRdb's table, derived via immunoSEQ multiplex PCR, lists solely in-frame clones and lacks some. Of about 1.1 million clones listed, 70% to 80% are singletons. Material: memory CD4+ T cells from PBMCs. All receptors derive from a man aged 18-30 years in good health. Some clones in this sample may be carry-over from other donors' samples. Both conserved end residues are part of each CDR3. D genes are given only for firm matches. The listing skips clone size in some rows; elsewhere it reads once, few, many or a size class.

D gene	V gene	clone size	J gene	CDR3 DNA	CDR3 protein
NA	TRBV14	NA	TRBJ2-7	TGTGCCAGCAGCCAAGACTCTAGCTGGGGGATCTACGAGCAGTACTTC	CASSQDSSWGIYEQYF
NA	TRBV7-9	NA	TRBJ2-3	TGTGCCAGCAGCTTAGTATTTGGTTCCACAGATACGCAGTATTTT	CASSLVFGSTDTQYF
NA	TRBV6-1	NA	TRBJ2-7	TGTGCCAGCATTCGGACAGAGGGCTACGAGCAGTACTTC	CASIRTEGYEQYF
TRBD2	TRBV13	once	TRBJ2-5	TGTGCCAGCACCTTGGGGGGCGGGAGGGGAGAGACCCAGTACTTC	CASTLGGGRGETQYF
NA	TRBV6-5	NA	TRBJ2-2	TGTGCCAGCAGTTTATTAGTAGCCGGGGAGCTGTTTTTT	CASSLLVAGELFF
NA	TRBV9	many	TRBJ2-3	TGTGCCAGCAGCGATGCTCGGAGCACAGATACGCAGTATTTT	CASSDARSTDTQYF
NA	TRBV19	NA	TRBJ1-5	TGTGCCAGTAGTATTGTCCTAAGCAATCAGCCCCAGCATTTT	CASSIVLSNQPQHF
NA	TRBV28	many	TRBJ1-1	TGTGCCAGCAGTTTATTAAGGGCGAACACTGAAGCTTTCTTT	CASSLLRANTEAFF
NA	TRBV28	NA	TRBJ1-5	TGTGCCAGCAGTTTCGTGTCCTTCGCTGGGAAGCCCCAGCATTTT	CASSFVSFAGKPQHF
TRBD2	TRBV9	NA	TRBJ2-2	TGTGCCAGCAGCGATAGCGGGAGAGACACCGGGGAGCTGTTTTTT	CASSDSGRDTGELFF
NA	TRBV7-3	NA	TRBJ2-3	TGTGCCAGCAGCTTAGCCACCTTAACAGATACGCAGTATTTT	CASSLATLTDTQYF
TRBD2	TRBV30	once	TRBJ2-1	TGTGCCTGGAGTCGAAGCGGGAGGGATGAGCAGTTCTTC	CAWSRSGRDEQFF
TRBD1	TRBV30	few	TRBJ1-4	TGTGCCTGGAGTCGACAGGGAACTGGTGAAAAACTGTTTTTT	CAWSRQGTGEKLFF
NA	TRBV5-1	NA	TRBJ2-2	TGCGCCAGCAGCTTGATGTTAAGGGGGAACACCGGGGAGCTGTTTTTT	CASSLMLRGNTGELFF
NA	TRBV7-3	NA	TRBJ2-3	TGTGCCAGCAGTCCACAAGGCGCAGATACGCAGTATTTT	CASSPQGADTQYF
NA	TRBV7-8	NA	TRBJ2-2	TGTGCCAGCAGCTTAGCCAAGCGAGCCTATTACACCGGGGAGCTGTTTTTT	CASSLAKRAYYTGELFF
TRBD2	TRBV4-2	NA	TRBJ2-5	TGTGCCAGCAGCCAAGGGTGGCATGCTGGGGAGGGGGAGACCCAGTACTTC	CASSQGWHAGEGETQYF
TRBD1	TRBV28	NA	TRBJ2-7	TGTGCCAGCAGTTCGTCGAGACAGGGGTACTTC	CASSSSRQGYF
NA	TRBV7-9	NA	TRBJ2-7	TGTGCCAGCAGCCCAGGTGGTGTTAGGGGTTACGAGCAGTACTTC	CASSPGGVRGYEQYF
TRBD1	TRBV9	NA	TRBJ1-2	TGTGCCAGCAGCATCGGCCTACAGGGGGGTACTGGTGGCTACACCTTC	CASSIGLQGGTGGYTF
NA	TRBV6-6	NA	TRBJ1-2	TGTGCCAGCAGTTACGTCGCCGGCGCAAACTATGGCTACACCTTC	CASSYVAGANYGYTF
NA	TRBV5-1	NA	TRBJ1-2	TGCGCCAGCAGCTTGGAGGTCGGTAATGGCTACACCTTC	CASSLEVGNGYTF
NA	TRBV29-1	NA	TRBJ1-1	TGCAGCGTTGCTCTAAGGGGCGGGACCATGAACACTGAAGCTTTCTTT	CSVALRGGTMNTEAFF
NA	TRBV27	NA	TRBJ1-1	TGTGCCAGCAGGACCATGGGAGGGGCGCGGGGCACTGAAGCTTTCTTT	CASRTMGGARGTEAFF
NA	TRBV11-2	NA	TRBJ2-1	TGTGCCAGCAGCTTTTACGCGGGTATCTCCTACAATGAGCAGTTCTTC	CASSFYAGISYNEQFF
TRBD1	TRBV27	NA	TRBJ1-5	TGTGCCAGCAGTTATCGCGGACAGGGGGGGGATAGCAATCAGCCCCAGCATTTT	CASSYRGQGGDSNQPQHF
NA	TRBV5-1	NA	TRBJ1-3	TGCGCCAGCAGATCGGGGGCAGTCACTGGAAACACCATATATTTT	CASRSGAVTGNTIYF
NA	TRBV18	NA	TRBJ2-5	TGTGCCAGCTCACCAAACAGTGGAGAGACCCAGTACTTC	CASSPNSGETQYF
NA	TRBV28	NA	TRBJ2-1	TGTGCCAGCAGTTTAGGGTTTGGTGGTGGTGAGCAGTTCTTC	CASSLGFGGGEQFF
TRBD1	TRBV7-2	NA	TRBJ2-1	TGTGCCAGCCGAGGACAGGTGGGAGATGAGCAGTTCTTC	CASRGQVGDEQFF
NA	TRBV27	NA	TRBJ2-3	TGTGCCAGCACCTCCCCAGCGGGACAGATGGATACGCAGTATTTT	CASTSPAGQMDTQYF
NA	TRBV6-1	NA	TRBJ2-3	TGTGCCAGCAGTGAAGCTTCGTGGTCAGTATCGACAGATACGCAGTATTTT	CASSEASWSVSTDTQYF
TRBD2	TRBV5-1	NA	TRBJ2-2	TGCGCCAGCAGCTGGCCCCTAGCGGGAGGCCACACCGGGGAGCTGTTTTTT	CASSWPLAGGHTGELFF
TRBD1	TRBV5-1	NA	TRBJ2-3	TGCGCCGTGGGGCAGGGGGCCACAGATACGCAGTATTTT	CAVGQGATDTQYF
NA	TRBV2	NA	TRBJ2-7	TGTGCCAGCATGGAAGGCGAGGGATCCTACGAGCAGTACTTC	CASMEGEGSYEQYF
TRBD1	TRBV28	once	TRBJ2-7	TGTGCCAGCAGTTCGACAGGGGGTACCTACGAGCAGTACTTC	CASSSTGGTYEQYF
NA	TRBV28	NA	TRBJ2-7	TGTGCCAGCAGTCGTTATGCCGAGCAGTACTTC	CASSRYAEQYF
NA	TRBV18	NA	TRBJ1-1	TGTGCCAGCTCACCTACACGGGACACTGAAGCTTTCTTT	CASSPTRDTEAFF
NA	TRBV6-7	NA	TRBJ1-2	TGTGCCAGCAGCCCACGATGTATCTTCCGATATGGCTACACCTTC	CASSPRCIFRYGYTF
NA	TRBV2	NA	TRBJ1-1	TGTGCCAGCAGTGTTGGGGGTGGGACTGAAGCTTTCTTT	CASSVGGGTEAFF
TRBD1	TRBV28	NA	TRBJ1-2	TGTGCCAGCAGTTTATACTACAGGGGCCGACTCTATGGCTACACCTTC	CASSLYYRGRLYGYTF
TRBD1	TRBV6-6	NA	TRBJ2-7	TGTGCCAGCAGTACCTACAGGGGTGGGTCCTACGAGCAGTACTTC	CASSTYRGGSYEQYF
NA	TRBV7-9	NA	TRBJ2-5	TGTGCCAGCAGCTCTCGGGGGAGACAAGAGACCCAGTACTTC	CASSSRGRQETQYF
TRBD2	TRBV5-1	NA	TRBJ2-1	TGCGCCAGCAGCCGGGGGACTAGCGGTGGGCGCGATGAGCAGTTCTTC	CASSRGTSGGRDEQFF
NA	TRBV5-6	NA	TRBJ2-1	TGTGCCAGCAGCCGAGGGAGTAGCTCCTACAATGAGCAGTTCTTC	CASSRGSSSYNEQFF
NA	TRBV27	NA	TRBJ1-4	TGTGCCAGCAGAAGGGCCCGGAGGGGTGAAAAACTGTTTTTT	CASRRARRGEKLFF
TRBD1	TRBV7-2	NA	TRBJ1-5	TGTGCCAGCAGCCCACAGACAGGGAGCAATCAGCCCCAGCATTTT	CASSPQTGSNQPQHF
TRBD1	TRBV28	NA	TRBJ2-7	TGTGCCACCCGATGGGACAGTCTCTACGAGCAGTACTTC	CATRWDSLYEQYF
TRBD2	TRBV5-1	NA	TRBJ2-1	TGCGCCAGCAGCTTGGACATAGCGGGAGCATTCAATGAGCAGTTCTTC	CASSLDIAGAFNEQFF
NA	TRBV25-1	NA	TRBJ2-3	TGTGCCAGCAGCAATCGAGGTCTAGCAACAGATACGCAGTATTTT	CASSNRGLATDTQYF